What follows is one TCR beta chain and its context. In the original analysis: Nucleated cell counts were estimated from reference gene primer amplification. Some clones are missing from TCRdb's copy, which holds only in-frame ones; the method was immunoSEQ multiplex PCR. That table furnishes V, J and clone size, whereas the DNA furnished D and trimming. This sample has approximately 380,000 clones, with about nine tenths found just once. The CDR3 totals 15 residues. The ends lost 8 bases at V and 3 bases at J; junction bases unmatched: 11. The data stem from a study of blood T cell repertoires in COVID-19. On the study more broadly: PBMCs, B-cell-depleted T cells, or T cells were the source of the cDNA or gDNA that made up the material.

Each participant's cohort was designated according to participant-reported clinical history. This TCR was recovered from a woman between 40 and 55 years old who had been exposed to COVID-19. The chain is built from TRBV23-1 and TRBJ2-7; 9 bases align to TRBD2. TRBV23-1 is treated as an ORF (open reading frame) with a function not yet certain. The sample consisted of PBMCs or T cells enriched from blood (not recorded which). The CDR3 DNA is TGCGCCAGCCCCCCGGGCGGGAGGGCCATCTACGAGCAGTACTTC. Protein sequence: CASPPGGRAIYEQYF.